Below are 9 T cell receptor beta chains sequenced from a single sample in a study of T cell responses to AZD1222 COVID-19 vaccine (dated by TCRdb to the early 2020s). The time point label of this sample denotes: sample from adult after SARS-CoV-2 infection, after symptom onset. The method was the immunoSEQ multiplex PCR assay. TCRdb holds this immuneACCESS table with in-frame rearrangements only. Some clones are missing; in checked studies, unresolved V genes explain under half, and the rest has no known cause. In this sample the table shows more than 150,000 clones, less than 90% of which occur a single time. The ten largest make up just under 7% of the sample. Sequences were derived from peripheral blood, sampled after recovery from COVID-19. Receptors were obtained from an adult who had recovered from COVID-19.

The chain employs TRBV7-2 and TRBJ2-1; tentatively, D is TRBD2 (6 bases). The CDR3 has 15 amino acids. Germline CDR1 SGHTA, CDR2 FQGNSA. Trimming took off 4 bases at V and 8 bases at J, with 18 bases between the two ends. The CDR3 protein is CASSSGLPAADEQFF. The CDR3 DNA sequence: TGTGCCAGCAGCTCGGGACTTCCCGCAGCGGATGAGCAGTTCTTC.

The chain uses TRBV15 and TRBJ1-1; D not resolved. CDR1 is LNHNV, CDR2 YYDKDF, per germline (reference sequence). Trimming cost V 8 bases and J 11 bases, with 21 bases left between them. The CDR3 sequence is 13 residues long. The CDR3 DNA reads TGTGCCACCGGGGATTCAGACGGGCTCGGGGCTTTCTTT. Translation gives CATGDSDGLGAFF.

The rearrangement joins TRBV5-8 to TRBJ1-1, with 8 bases aligning to TRBD1. V lost 2 bases and J lost 5; bases outside the gene matches: 11. The CDR3 spans 16 residues. Germline V gives CDR1 SGHTS, CDR2 YDEGEE. The CDR3 bases are TGTGCCAGCAGCTTAGAAAATTGGACAGGGAGGACTGAAGCTTTCTTT. This codes for CASSLENWTGRTEAFF.

The chain couples TRBV6-1 to TRBJ2-5; D uncertain. This CDR3 spans 14 amino acids. The V and J ends lost 1 base and 1 base respectively, with 7 bases between them. Germline V gene lookup returns CDR1 MNHNS and CDR2 SASEGT. The CDR3 here is CASSEGSPQETQYF. CDR3 coding DNA: TGTGCCAGCAGTGAAGGGTCCCCCCAAGAGACCCAGTACTTC.

This chain uses TRBV7-9 with TRBJ1-2, with D tentatively TRBD1 (5 bases). Germline loops: CDR1 SEHNR, CDR2 FQNEAQ (reference sequence). V dropped 5 bases and J dropped 0 bases, with 16 bases sitting between them. This CDR3 comprises 16 residues. The DNA for the CDR3 is TGTGCCAGCAGCCATGGAGGGGCGAAGACTAACTATGGCTACACCTTC. This translates into CASSHGGAKTNYGYTF.

The rearrangement links TRBV28 to TRBJ2-1; D unclear. Trimming removed 2 bases at V and 10 bases at J, with 6 bases between. The germline V gene has CDR1 MDHEN and CDR2 SYDVKM. This CDR3 has 11 residues. The CDR3 nucleotides are TGTGCCAGCAGTTTAGTGCAAGAGCAGTTCTTC. It is translated as CASSLVQEQFF.

This clone was recorded only once. The V gene is TRBV5-5, the J gene TRBJ2-3, with D uncertain. Germline V gives CDR1 SGHKS, CDR2 YYEKEE (reference sequence). Trimming left V 4 bases short and J 3 bases short, with 12 bases between. The CDR3 totals 14 residues. CDR3 in amino acids: CASSPEGRTDTQYF. Written as DNA, the CDR3 is TGTGCCAGCAGCCCAGAAGGTCGGACAGATACGCAGTATTTT. The whole variable domain, remainder taken from reference TRBV5-5 and TRBJ2-3, is DAGVTQSPTHLIKTRGQQVTLRCSPISGHKSVSWYQQVLGQGPQFIFQYYEKEERGRGNFPDRFSARQFPNYSSELNVNALLLGDSALYLCASSPEGRTDTQYFGPGTRLTVL.

This rearrangement joins TRBV6-1 to TRBJ1-6; maybe TRBD1 (6 bases). Germline loops: CDR1 MNHNS, CDR2 SASEGT. V shed 2 bases and J shed 6 bases, with 17 bases lying between them. The CDR3 sequence is 17 residues long. CDR3 sequence reads: CASSEILVGGGNSPLHF. In DNA, the CDR3 is TGTGCCAGCAGTGAAATTCTCGTGGGGGGCGGTAATTCACCCCTCCACTTT.

The V gene is TRBV7-5, the J gene TRBJ1-6; the table names TRBD1, a call not compared with the DNA. TRBV7-5 is termed a pseudogene. The CDR3 is 15 amino acids. This chain's CDR3 is CVRRDDRGNNSPLHF. CDR3 coding DNA: TGTGTCAGAAGAGACGACAGGGGGAATAATTCACCCCTCCACTTT.